These T cell receptor beta chains were read from a single sample in a study of blood T cell repertoires in COVID-19. The protocol was immunoSEQ multiplex PCR, while the TCRdb copy is restricted to in-frame clones and leaves out a portion. This repertoire shows about 440,000 clones, around 89% found once; its top ten account for approximately 4.5%. Sequenced: peripheral blood. The receptor set was obtained from a woman aged 25 to 45 with acute or convalescent COVID-19. Each CDR3 is given with its conserved first and last residue. Fields, in order: V gene, J gene, CDR3 protein.

v_gene: TRBV2; j_gene: TRBJ2-3; CDR3aa: CASSRDSEVSDTQYF
v_gene: TRBV3-1/TRBV3-2; j_gene: TRBJ2-5; CDR3aa: CASSQLGLAGAQRGAQYF
v_gene: TRBV10-3; j_gene: TRBJ2-5; CDR3aa: CAISEPRKGETQYF
v_gene: TRBV30; j_gene: TRBJ1-2; CDR3aa: CAWSDREGYTF
v_gene: TRBV6-6; j_gene: TRBJ1-1; CDR3aa: CASNKGRGNTEAFF
v_gene: TRBV30; j_gene: TRBJ2-7; CDR3aa: CAWKKDRVSYEQYF
v_gene: TRBV6-5; j_gene: TRBJ2-1; CDR3aa: CASNRDFHSYNEQFF
v_gene: TRBV30; j_gene: TRBJ2-7; CDR3aa: CAWTKGGTSTREQYF
v_gene: TRBV4-1; j_gene: TRBJ2-5; CDR3aa: CASSQDLMQAYQETQYF
v_gene: TRBV6-1; j_gene: TRBJ1-6; CDR3aa: CASSVSRTGVNSPLHF
v_gene: TRBV18; j_gene: TRBJ2-3; CDR3aa: CASSPQGVDTQYF
v_gene: TRBV5-5; j_gene: TRBJ2-1; CDR3aa: CASSFTGGEQFF
v_gene: TRBV27; j_gene: TRBJ1-6; CDR3aa: CASSFIFGTGFSPLHF
v_gene: TRBV5-1; j_gene: TRBJ2-1; CDR3aa: CASSLTGTGPYNEQFF
v_gene: TRBV9; j_gene: TRBJ1-6; CDR3aa: CASSGETGPNSPLHF
v_gene: TRBV2; j_gene: TRBJ1-4; CDR3aa: CASKAGTGNEKLFF
v_gene: TRBV12-5; j_gene: TRBJ2-1; CDR3aa: CASKPAGSYNEQFF
v_gene: TRBV9; j_gene: TRBJ2-3; CDR3aa: CASSAETGRGTDTQYF
v_gene: TRBV5-8; j_gene: TRBJ1-2; CDR3aa: CASSQGSRRGDGYTF
v_gene: TRBV11-2; j_gene: TRBJ2-7; CDR3aa: CASSRNSGGEKTYYEQYF
v_gene: TRBV10-3; j_gene: TRBJ1-1; CDR3aa: CAISGTGVGDTEAFF
v_gene: TRBV6-6; j_gene: TRBJ1-1; CDR3aa: CASSYTQGPQAFF
v_gene: TRBV12-2; j_gene: TRBJ2-7; CDR3aa: CASRLVAGGYYEQYF
v_gene: TRBV5-4; j_gene: TRBJ2-5; CDR3aa: CASSLIYRQRYQETQYF
v_gene: TRBV5-4; j_gene: TRBJ1-2; CDR3aa: CASSPPGTANYGYTF
v_gene: TRBV9; j_gene: TRBJ2-2; CDR3aa: CASSPPKGATGELFF
v_gene: TRBV18; j_gene: TRBJ2-2; CDR3aa: CASSPRWVEAGELFF
v_gene: TRBV28; j_gene: TRBJ2-7; CDR3aa: CASRSETGSSYEQYF
v_gene: TRBV5-6; j_gene: TRBJ2-7; CDR3aa: CASSLFTLAEWVDF